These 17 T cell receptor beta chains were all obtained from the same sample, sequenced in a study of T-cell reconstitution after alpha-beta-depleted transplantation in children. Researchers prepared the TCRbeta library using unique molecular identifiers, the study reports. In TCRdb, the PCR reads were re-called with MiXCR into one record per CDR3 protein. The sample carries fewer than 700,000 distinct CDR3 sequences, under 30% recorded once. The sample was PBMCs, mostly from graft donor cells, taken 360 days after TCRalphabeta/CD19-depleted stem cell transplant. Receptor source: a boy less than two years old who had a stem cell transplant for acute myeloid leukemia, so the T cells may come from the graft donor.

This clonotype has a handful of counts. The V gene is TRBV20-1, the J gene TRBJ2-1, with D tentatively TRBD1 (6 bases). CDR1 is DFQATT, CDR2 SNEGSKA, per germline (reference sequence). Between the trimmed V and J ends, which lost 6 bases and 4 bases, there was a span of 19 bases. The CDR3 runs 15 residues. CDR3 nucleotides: TGCAGTGCAAACCACAGGGTTTCGTCTTACAATGAGCAGTTCTTC. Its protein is CSANHRVSSYNEQFF.

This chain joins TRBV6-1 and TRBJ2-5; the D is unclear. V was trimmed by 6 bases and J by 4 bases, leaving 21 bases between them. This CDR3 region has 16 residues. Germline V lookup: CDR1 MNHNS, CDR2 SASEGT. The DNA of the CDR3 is TGTGCCAGCAGCCATCCCTCTCACTCAAACGTAGAGACCCAGTACTTC. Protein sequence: CASSHPSHSNVETQYF.

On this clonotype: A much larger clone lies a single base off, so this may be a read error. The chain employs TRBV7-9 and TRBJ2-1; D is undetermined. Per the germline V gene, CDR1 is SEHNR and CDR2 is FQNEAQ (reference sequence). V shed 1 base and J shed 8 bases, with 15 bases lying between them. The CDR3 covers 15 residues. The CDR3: CASSLVGSIYDEQFF. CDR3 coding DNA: TGTGCCAGCAGCTTAGTGGGCTCCATTTACGATGAGCAGTTCTTC.

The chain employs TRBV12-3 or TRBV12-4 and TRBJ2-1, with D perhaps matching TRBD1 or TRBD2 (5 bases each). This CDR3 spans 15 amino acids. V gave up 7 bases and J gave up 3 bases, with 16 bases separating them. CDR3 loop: CASTFGASGYNEQFF. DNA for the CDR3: TGTGCCAGCACGTTCGGGGCGTCGGGCTACAATGAGCAGTTCTTC.

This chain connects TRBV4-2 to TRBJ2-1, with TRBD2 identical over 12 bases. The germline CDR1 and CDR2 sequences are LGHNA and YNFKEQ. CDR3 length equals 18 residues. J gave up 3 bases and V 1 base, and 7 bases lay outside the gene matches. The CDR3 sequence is CASSQALGLAGSYNEQFF. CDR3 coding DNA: TGTGCCAGCAGCCAAGCCCTAGGACTAGCGGGGAGCTACAATGAGCAGTTCTTC.

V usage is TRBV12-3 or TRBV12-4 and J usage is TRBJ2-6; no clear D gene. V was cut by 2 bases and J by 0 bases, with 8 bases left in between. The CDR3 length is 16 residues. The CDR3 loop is CASSLIRTSGANVLTF. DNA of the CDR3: TGTGCCAGCAGTTTAATCAGGACCTCTGGGGCCAACGTCCTGACTTTC.

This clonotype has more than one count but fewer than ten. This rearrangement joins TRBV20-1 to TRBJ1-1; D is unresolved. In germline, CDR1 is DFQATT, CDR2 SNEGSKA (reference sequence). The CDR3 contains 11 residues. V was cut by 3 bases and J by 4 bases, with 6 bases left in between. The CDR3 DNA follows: TGCAGTGCTAGTTTCGGCACTGAAGCTTTCTTT. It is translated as CSASFGTEAFF.

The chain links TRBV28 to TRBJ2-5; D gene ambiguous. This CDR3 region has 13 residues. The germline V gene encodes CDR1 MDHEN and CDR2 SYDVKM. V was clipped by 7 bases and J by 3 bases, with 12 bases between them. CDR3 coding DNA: TGTGCCAGCAACACCCCCTCCAAAGAGACCCAGTACTTC. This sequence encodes CASNTPSKETQYF.

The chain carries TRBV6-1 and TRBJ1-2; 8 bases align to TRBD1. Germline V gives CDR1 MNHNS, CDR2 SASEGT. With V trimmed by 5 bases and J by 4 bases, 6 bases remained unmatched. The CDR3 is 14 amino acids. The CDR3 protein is CASSTGQESYGYTF. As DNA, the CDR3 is TGTGCCAGCAGTACGGGACAGGAGTCCTATGGCTACACCTTC.

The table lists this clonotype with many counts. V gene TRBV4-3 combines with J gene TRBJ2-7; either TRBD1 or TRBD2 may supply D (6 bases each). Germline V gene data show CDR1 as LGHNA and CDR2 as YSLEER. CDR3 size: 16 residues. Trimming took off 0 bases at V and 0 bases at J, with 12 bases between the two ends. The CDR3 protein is CASSQDTGASSYEQYF. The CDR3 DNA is TGCGCCAGCAGCCAAGATACGGGGGCCTCCTCCTACGAGCAGTACTTC.

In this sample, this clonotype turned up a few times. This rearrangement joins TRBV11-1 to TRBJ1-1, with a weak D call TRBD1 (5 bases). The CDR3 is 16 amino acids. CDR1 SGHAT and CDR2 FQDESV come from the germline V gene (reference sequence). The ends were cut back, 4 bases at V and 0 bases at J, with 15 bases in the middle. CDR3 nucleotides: TGTGCCAGCAGCTCAACAGGCGTGCGGGTGAACACTGAAGCTTTCTTT. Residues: CASSSTGVRVNTEAFF.

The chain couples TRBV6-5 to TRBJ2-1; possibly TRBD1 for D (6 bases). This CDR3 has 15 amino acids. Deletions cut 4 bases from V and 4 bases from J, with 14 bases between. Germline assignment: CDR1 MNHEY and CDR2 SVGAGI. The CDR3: CASSSQRGSYNEQFF. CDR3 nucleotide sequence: TGTGCCAGCAGTTCGCAGAGGGGGTCATACAATGAGCAGTTCTTC.

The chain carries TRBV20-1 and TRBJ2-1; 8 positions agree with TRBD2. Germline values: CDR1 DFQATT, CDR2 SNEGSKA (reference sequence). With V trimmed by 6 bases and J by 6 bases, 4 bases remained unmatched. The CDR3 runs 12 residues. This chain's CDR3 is CSANRGGNEQFF. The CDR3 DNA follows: TGCAGTGCCAATCGGGGGGGCAATGAGCAGTTCTTC.

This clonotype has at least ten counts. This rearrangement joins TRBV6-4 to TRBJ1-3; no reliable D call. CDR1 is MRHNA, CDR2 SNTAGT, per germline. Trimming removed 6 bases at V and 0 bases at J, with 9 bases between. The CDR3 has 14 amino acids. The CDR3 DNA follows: TGTGCCAGCAGCCTCGGTAACTCTGGAAACACCATATATTTT. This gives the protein CASSLGNSGNTIYF.

This CDR3 is CSASVGGDTDTQYF. Here the CDR3 DNA reads TGCAGTGCTAGTGTAGGCGGGGACACAGATACGCAGTATTTT. This chain uses TRBV20-1 with TRBJ2-3; D may be TRBD2 (6 bases). V shed 3 bases and J shed 2 bases, with 12 bases lying between them. From germline, CDR1 is DFQATT and CDR2 SNEGSKA (reference sequence). This CDR3 comprises 14 residues.

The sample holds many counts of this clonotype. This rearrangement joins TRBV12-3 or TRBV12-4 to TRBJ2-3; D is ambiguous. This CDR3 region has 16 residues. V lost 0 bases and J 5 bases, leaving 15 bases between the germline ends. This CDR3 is CASSLAAPGGGDTQYF. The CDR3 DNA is TGTGCCAGCAGTTTAGCCGCCCCGGGCGGCGGAGATACGCAGTATTTT.

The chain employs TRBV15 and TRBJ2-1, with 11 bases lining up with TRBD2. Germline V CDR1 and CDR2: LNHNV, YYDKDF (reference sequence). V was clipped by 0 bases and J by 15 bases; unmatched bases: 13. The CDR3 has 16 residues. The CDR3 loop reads CATSRDYGLAGGVPFF. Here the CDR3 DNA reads TGTGCCACCAGCAGAGATTACGGGCTAGCGGGGGGTGTTCCGTTCTTC.